This T cell receptor beta chain was sequenced in a study of Ad26.COV2.S vaccination and SARS-CoV-2 variants. Whole-study findings and limits: Overall T cell responses may have been underestimated by the analyses of TCR breadth and depth.

As to this clone: Antigen unknown.

Trimming at V came to 1 base and at J to 3 bases, leaving 14 bases not matched to a gene. Germline V gene lookup returns CDR1 LGHNA and CDR2 YNFKEQ. This CDR3 has 18 amino acids. TCRdb's table, derived via immunoSEQ multiplex PCR, lists solely in-frame clones and lacks some. This sample has more than 150,000 clones, with 87% found just once. The input for sequencing was peripheral blood, taken after recovery from COVID-19. The rearrangement uses TRBV4-2 and TRBJ2-5, with 7 nucleotides matching TRBD1. The receptor was derived from a human donor who had recovered from COVID-19. The CDR3 here is CASSQGGTARGYEETQYF. In nucleotides, the CDR3 is TGTGCCAGCAGCCAAGGAGGGACAGCTAGGGGTTATGAAGAGACCCAGTACTTC.